The 23 T cell receptor beta chains below were found in one sample sequenced in a study of post-analysis software for immune sequencing data (dated by TCRdb to between 2014 and 2017). The research as a whole found: Four to six TRBV segments, including TRBV5-6, TRBV5-1 and TRBV20-1, were significantly more frequent in patients than controls.

Library preparation used PCR. The sequencer was an Illumina HiSeq 2500. Unique molecular identifiers were incorporated into TCR beta cDNA libraries to reduce PCR and sequencing biases. TCRdb reprocessed the public reads (quality trimming at Q25 with fastp, clone calling with MiXCR) and kept in-frame beta chains. One record per CDR3 amino acid sequence lists the most common genes and DNA. Present in this sample are around 400,000 distinct CDR3 sequences, 30% to 40% of which were seen just once. The top ten clonotypes cover roughly 8.2% of the sample. Their antigens are not known. Sequencing used blood. The receptors derive from a girl aged 2-9 years with multiple sclerosis.

The chain carries TRBV6-2 or TRBV6-3 and TRBJ1-4, with D possibly TRBD1 on 5 matching bases. CDR3 length: 16 residues. Germline CDR1 and CDR2: MNHEY and SVGEGT. The V end was cut by 2 bases, the J end by 5 bases, with 15 bases between. The CDR3: CASSYVRRGKNEKLFF. Written as DNA, the CDR3 is TGTGCCAGCAGTTACGTTCGGCGGGGGAAAAATGAAAAACTGTTTTTT.

This clonotype came up a few times. J is TRBJ2-7 and V is TRBV28; 8 positions agree with TRBD1. In germline, CDR1 is MDHEN, CDR2 SYDVKM. This CDR3 region has 15 residues. Trimming took 1 base from V and 2 from J; bases not matched to a gene: 4. CDR3 amino acids: CASSLSGGNPYEQYF. The CDR3 DNA follows: TGTGCCAGCAGTTTATCAGGGGGCAATCCCTACGAGCAGTACTTC.

The chain joins TRBV12-3 or TRBV12-4 to TRBJ2-1, with 7 nucleotides matching TRBD1. V dropped 2 bases and J dropped 4; count of bases not matched to a gene: 2. CDR3 length: 14 amino acids. This CDR3 reads CASSLQGVYNEQFF. For the CDR3, the DNA is TGTGCCAGCAGTTTACAGGGGGTGTACAATGAGCAGTTCTTC.

V gene TRBV20-1 combines with J gene TRBJ2-3; 7 bases are shared with TRBD2. Germline values: CDR1 DFQATT, CDR2 SNEGSKA (reference sequence). The J segment lost 3 bases and the V segment lost 0 bases, leaving 6 bases of the junction unmatched. The CDR3 consists of 15 residues. The CDR3 reads CSAREPAGRTDTQYF. The CDR3 DNA reads TGCAGTGCTAGAGAGCCAGCGGGGAGGACAGATACGCAGTATTTT.

The DNA of the CDR3 is TGCGCCAGCAGGTTTCAAGCGGACACTGAAGCTTTCTTT. It yields the protein CASRFQADTEAFF. The chain is built from TRBV4-1 and TRBJ1-1; D call uncertain. The CDR3 extends over 13 amino acids. The germline CDR1 and CDR2 sequences are MGHRA and YSYEKL. V was clipped by 6 bases and J by 3 bases, with 11 bases between them.

The chain carries TRBV4-2 and TRBJ2-7, with D unresolved. Germline V gene lookup returns CDR1 LGHNA and CDR2 YNFKEQ. The length of the CDR3 is 12 residues. V lost 0 bases to trimming and J lost 7 bases, with 7 bases between them. The CDR3 DNA sequence: TGTGCCAGCAGCCAAGATGGGCCAGAGCAGTACTTC. Translated: CASSQDGPEQYF.

This clonotype was seen a handful of times. The V gene is TRBV20-1, the J gene TRBJ2-1; unclear D gene. Germline V gives CDR1 DFQATT, CDR2 SNEGSKA (reference sequence). This CDR3 contains 12 residues. V dropped 6 bases and J dropped 6 bases, with 12 bases sitting between them. CDR3 bases: TGCAGTGCACGCCGGGCCCTCAATGAGCAGTTCTTC. It translates to CSARRALNEQFF.

In its sample, this clonotype was seen a few times. The chain links TRBV12-3 or TRBV12-4 to TRBJ2-1; 15 bases align to TRBD2. With V trimmed by 2 bases and J by 8 bases, 7 bases remained unmatched. The CDR3 covers 17 residues. The DNA of the CDR3 is TGTGCCAGCAGTTTAAGGACTAGCGGGAGGGCCGGCGATGAGCAGTTCTTC. This gives the protein CASSLRTSGRAGDEQFF.

This clonotype was seen only once. V usage is TRBV9 and J usage is TRBJ1-4; TRBD1 might be the D (5 bases). In germline, CDR1 is SGDLS, CDR2 YYNGEE. V lost 2 bases and J 11 bases, leaving 13 bases between the germline ends. The CDR3 has 13 residues. The CDR3 DNA reads as TGTGCCAGCAGCGTTTCCACAGGCGGGAAACTGTTTTTT. It is translated as CASSVSTGGKLFF.

The chain has TRBV5-5 and TRBJ1-1; no firm D call. CDR3 length equals 16 residues. From germline, CDR1 is SGHKS and CDR2 YYEKEE (reference sequence). V was trimmed by 3 bases and J by 1 base, leaving 16 bases between them. The CDR3 protein is CASSSWVLTRNTEAFF. CDR3 in DNA: TGTGCCAGCAGCTCGTGGGTGTTAACACGGAACACTGAAGCTTTCTTT.

The chain has TRBV5-1 and TRBJ2-7; D might be TRBD2 (6 bases). Germline CDR1 and CDR2: SGHRS and YFSETQ. Trimming stripped 3 bases from V and 3 bases from J, with 16 bases between. The CDR3 runs 15 residues. CDR3 amino acids: CASSYSFGGDYEQYF. The DNA of the CDR3 is TGCGCCAGCAGCTACAGTTTCGGCGGGGACTACGAGCAGTACTTC.

This clonotype was detected only a few times. This rearrangement joins TRBV20-1 to TRBJ2-7, with TRBD2 matching 7 bases. Germline V lookup: CDR1 DFQATT, CDR2 SNEGSKA (reference sequence). The V and J ends lost 3 bases and 3 bases, in that order; junction bases with no gene match: 5. There are 13 residues in the CDR3. Here the CDR3 reads CSASVASGYEQYF. Here the CDR3 DNA reads TGCAGTGCTAGCGTAGCTAGCGGCTACGAGCAGTACTTC.

This clonotype has only a few counts. As DNA, the CDR3 is TGCAGTGCAAGACCCCGGGAAACCCTCTATGGCTACACCTTC. It translates to CSARPRETLYGYTF. The chain couples TRBV20-1 to TRBJ1-2; D not certain. V lost 6 bases and J lost 4, with 18 bases in between. The CDR3 totals 14 residues. From germline, CDR1 is DFQATT and CDR2 SNEGSKA (reference sequence).

This sequence joins TRBV20-1 and TRBJ2-7; 10 positions match TRBD2. Germline trimming cut 2 bases from V and 4 bases from J; bases unmatched to any gene: 5. This CDR3 spans 14 amino acids. CDR1 is DFQATT, CDR2 SNEGSKA, per germline (reference sequence). The CDR3 region is CSARLAGEIYEQYF. The CDR3 DNA reads TGCAGTGCTAGACTAGCGGGGGAGATATACGAGCAGTACTTC.

This clonotype ranks as medium-sized. The chain employs TRBV20-1 and TRBJ2-7, with D unclear. The CDR3 contains 14 residues. The germline CDR1 and CDR2 sequences are DFQATT and SNEGSKA (reference sequence). V was trimmed by 0 bases and J by 2 bases, leaving 11 bases between them. The DNA of the CDR3 is TGCAGTGCTAGAGATTTCGCAGGTACCTACGAGCAGTACTTC. Translation gives CSARDFAGTYEQYF.

V gene TRBV20-1 combines with J gene TRBJ2-1; 13 bases are shared with TRBD2. CDR1 and CDR2 from the germline V gene are DFQATT and SNEGSKA (reference sequence). This CDR3 has 14 amino acids. The J segment lost 9 bases and the V segment lost 2 bases, leaving 4 bases of the junction unmatched. For the CDR3, the DNA is TGCAGTGCTAGATCCAGACTAGCGGGAGGTGAGCAGTTCTTC. Translation: CSARSRLAGGEQFF.

The chain is built from TRBV7-3 and TRBJ2-5, with D hard to call. Trimming cost V 6 bases and J 7 bases, with 12 bases left between them. Germline CDR1 SGHTA, CDR2 FQGTGA. The CDR3 is made up of 12 amino acids. CDR3 DNA: TGTGCCAGCAGGTGGGGATTCGGGACCCAGTACTTC. Amino acid sequence: CASRWGFGTQYF.

The V call is TRBV5-1, the J call TRBJ2-5; 10 bases are shared with TRBD2. Looked up from germline, CDR1 is SGHRS and CDR2 is YFSETQ. V lost 2 bases to trimming and J lost 3 bases; unmatched junction nucleotides: 7. The CDR3 length is 16 residues. The CDR3 is CASSFGGTSGEETQYF. Here the CDR3 DNA reads TGCGCCAGCAGCTTCGGGGGTACTAGCGGGGAAGAGACCCAGTACTTC.

This clonotype was observed a few times. This sequence joins TRBV7-6 and TRBJ2-3; perhaps TRBD1 as D (6 bases). Trimming left V 3 bases short and J 2 bases short, with 9 bases between. Germline CDR1 SGHVS, CDR2 FNYEAQ. The CDR3 sequence is 14 residues long. As DNA, the CDR3 is TGTGCCAGCAGCTTTTGGACAGACACAGATACGCAGTATTTT. Protein product: CASSFWTDTDTQYF.

This clonotype was observed a handful of times. The chain uses TRBV18 and TRBJ2-6; D ambiguous. CDR1 is KGHSH, CDR2 LQKENI, per germline. This CDR3 contains 14 residues. V lost 0 bases and J lost 9, with 9 bases in between. The CDR3: CASSPPATYNVLTF. CDR3 sequence (DNA): TGTGCCAGCTCACCACCCGCGACATACAACGTCCTGACTTTC. Filled out from reference TRBV18 and TRBJ2-6, the complete variable domain reads NAGVMQNPRHLVRRRGQEARLRCSPMKGHSHVYWYRQLPEEGLKFMVYLQKENIIDESGMPKERFSAEFPKEGPSILRIQQVVRGDSAAYFCASSPPATYNVLTFGAGSRLTVL.

This chain connects TRBV10-3 to TRBJ2-2; 10 bases align to TRBD1. This CDR3 is 14 amino acids long. In germline, CDR1 is ENHRY, CDR2 SYGVKD. V gave up 4 bases and J gave up 4 bases; unmatched junction bases: 0. Here the CDR3 DNA reads TGTGCCATCAGTGGGACAGGGGGCACCGGGGAGCTGTTTTTT. This translates into CAISGTGGTGELFF.

The chain recombines TRBV25-1 with TRBJ2-3; D remains ambiguous. The V end lost 3 bases, the J end lost 1 base, and 14 bases lay between the germline ends. CDR1 MGHDK and CDR2 SYGVNS come from the germline V gene. The CDR3 consists of 16 residues. The CDR3 bases are TGTGCCAGCAGTGACAGGCTGGGGAAGCGCACAGATACGCAGTATTTT. Encoded protein: CASSDRLGKRTDTQYF.

This clonotype showed up just a few times. The CDR3 protein is CASSLRQQNTEAFF. CDR3 DNA sequence: TGTGCCAGCAGCCTTAGACAGCAGAACACTGAAGCTTTCTTT. This chain uses TRBV3-1 with TRBJ1-1; D might be TRBD1 (5 bases). The CDR3 is 14 residues long. V was trimmed by 4 bases and J by 1 base, leaving 10 bases between them. Germline lookup yields CDR1 LGHDT and CDR2 YNNKEL (reference sequence). Full variable domain (remainder filled in from reference TRBV3-1 and TRBJ1-1): DTAVSQTPKYLVTQMGNDKSIKCEQNLGHDTMYWYKQDSKKFLKIMFSYNNKELIINETVPNRFSPKSPDKAHLNLHINSLELGDSAVYFCASSLRQQNTEAFFGQGTRLTVV.